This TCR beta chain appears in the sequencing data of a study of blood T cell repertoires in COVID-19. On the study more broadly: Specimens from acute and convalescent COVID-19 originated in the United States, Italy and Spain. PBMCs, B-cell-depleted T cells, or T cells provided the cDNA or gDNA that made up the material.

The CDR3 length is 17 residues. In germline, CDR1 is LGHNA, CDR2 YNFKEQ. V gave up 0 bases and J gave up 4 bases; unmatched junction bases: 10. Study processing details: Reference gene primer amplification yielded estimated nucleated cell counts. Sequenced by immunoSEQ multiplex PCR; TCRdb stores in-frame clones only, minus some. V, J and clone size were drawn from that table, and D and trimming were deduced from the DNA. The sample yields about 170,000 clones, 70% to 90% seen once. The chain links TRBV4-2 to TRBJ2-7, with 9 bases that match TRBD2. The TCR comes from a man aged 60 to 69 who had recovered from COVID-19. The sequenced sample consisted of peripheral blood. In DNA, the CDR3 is TGTGCCAGCAGCCAAGATGAGGCGGGGGGGCTTTCTTACGAGCAGTACTTC. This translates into CASSQDEAGGLSYEQYF.